The entry that follows covers one TCR beta chain sequence. Its antigen is not known. This sample was taken from a study of cytomegalovirus exposure and HLA in healthy donors. Findings and caveats of the study: Most observed TCR sequences were rare, whereas some public TCRs were detected in many donors.

PCR employed 60 Vbeta and 13 Jbeta primers. Generated by immunoSEQ multiplex PCR, the TCRdb table keeps only in-frame clones and is missing some. The sample includes about 120,000 clones, 77% of them seen just once. V was clipped by 5 bases and J by 0 bases; unmatched bases: 4. Germline V gene data show CDR1 as MGHRA and CDR2 as YSYEKL. The CDR3 spans 15 residues. Sequenced sample: PBMCs. The TCR comes from a man between 18 and 29 years old in good health and CMV-seropositive. The chain recombines TRBV4-1 with TRBJ2-1; 7 bases fit TRBD2. Here the CDR3 reads CASSDGGGSYNEQFF. The CDR3 DNA follows: TGCGCCAGCAGCGATGGGGGGGGCTCCTACAATGAGCAGTTCTTC.